This is a list of T cell receptor beta chains from one sample in a study of technical replicates of blood from several donors. The method was immunoSEQ multiplex PCR; TCRdb's version includes in-frame clones alone and lacks a portion of them. Of roughly 80,000 clones in the sample, around nine tenths were seen once. The sample consisted of T cells isolated from PBMCs. These receptors were obtained from a human donor in good health. Both conserved end residues are trimmed from each CDR3.

v_call cdr3_length cdr3_aa
TRBV12-5 15 ASGLDKSGRSTYEQY
TRBV5-4 13 ASSSTGDSNQPQH
TRBV5-4 12 ASSLGRSSEKLF
TRBV7-6 14 ASSSLAGGPHNEQF
TRBV4-1 12 ASSPHAYANEQF
TRBV30 11 AWSTIGTQPQH
TRBV11-2 12 ASSLGREGDTQY
TRBV7-8 12 ASSLYSGTDTQY
TRBV27 11 ASSLHTYNEQF
TRBV7-7 14 ASRHSGGPNTGELF
TRBV7-2 14 ASSLAGTGGGETQY
TRBV27 13 ASSFGTSGAYEQY
TRBV28 14 ASSLPLTGSGNTIY
TRBV6-5 13 ASSWGTSFSNEQF
TRBV6-5 9 ASTGRNTIY
TRBV9 11 ASSPGQSYEQY
TRBV30 13 AWSELLIGGEKLF
TRBV4-3 14 ASSQDWAYDQETQY
TRBV5-1 12 ASSTSGVNNEQF
TRBV18 14 ASSLAPGHHTNGYT
TRBV19 11 ASEGRMNQPQH
TRBV9 12 ASSPDRGYYEQY
TRBV6-1 15 ASSEARGGTGLYEQY
TRBV4-1 12 ASSHEKGVGELF
TRBV5-1 12 ASSTAGLREKLF
TRBV6-5 11 ASSINKNNEQF
TRBV5-1 13 ASSLLGGDTGELF